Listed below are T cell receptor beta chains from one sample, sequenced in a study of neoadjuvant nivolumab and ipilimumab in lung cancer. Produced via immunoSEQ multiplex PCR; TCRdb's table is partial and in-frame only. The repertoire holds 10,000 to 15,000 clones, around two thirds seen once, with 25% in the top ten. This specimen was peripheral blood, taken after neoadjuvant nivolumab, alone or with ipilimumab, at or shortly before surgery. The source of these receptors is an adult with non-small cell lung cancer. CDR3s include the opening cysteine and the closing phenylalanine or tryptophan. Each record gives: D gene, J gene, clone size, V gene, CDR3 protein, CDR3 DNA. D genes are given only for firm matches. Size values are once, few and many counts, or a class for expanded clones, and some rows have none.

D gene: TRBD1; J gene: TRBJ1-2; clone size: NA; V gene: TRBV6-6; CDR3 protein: CASSSPLYDRAYGYTF; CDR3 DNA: TGTGCCAGCAGTAGCCCCCTATATGACAGGGCGTATGGCTACACCTTC
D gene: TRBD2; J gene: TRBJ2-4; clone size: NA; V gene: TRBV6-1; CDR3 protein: CASRIAGAAKNIQYF; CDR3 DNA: TGTGCCAGCAGAATAGCGGGCGCAGCCAAAAACATTCAGTACTTC
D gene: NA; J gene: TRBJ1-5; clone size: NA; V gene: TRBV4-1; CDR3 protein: CASSQASQRQPQHF; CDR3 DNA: TGCGCCAGCAGCCAAGCCTCCCAGCGGCAGCCCCAGCATTTT
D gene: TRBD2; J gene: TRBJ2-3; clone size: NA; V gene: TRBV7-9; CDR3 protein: CASSLSGGNTDTQYF; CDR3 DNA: TGTGCCAGCAGCTTAAGCGGGGGAAACACAGATACGCAGTATTTT
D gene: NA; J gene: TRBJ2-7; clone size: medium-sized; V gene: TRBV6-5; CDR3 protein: CASSEQVYEQYF; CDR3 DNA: TGTGCCAGCAGTGAACAGGTTTACGAGCAGTACTTC
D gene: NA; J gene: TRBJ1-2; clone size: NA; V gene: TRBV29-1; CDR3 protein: CSVYTGHLYGYTF; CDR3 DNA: TGCAGCGTATATACAGGGCACCTCTATGGCTACACCTTC
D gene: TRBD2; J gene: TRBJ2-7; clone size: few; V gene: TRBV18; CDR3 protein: CASSPGLAGVKDEQYF; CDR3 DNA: TGTGCCAGCTCACCAGGCCTAGCGGGAGTGAAGGACGAGCAGTACTTC
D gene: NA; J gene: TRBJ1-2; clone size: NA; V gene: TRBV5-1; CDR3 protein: CASSSSTVSYGYTF; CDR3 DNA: TGCGCCAGCAGCTCCTCGACAGTTAGCTATGGCTACACCTTC
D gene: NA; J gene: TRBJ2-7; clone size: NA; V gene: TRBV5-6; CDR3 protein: CASSLAPEYEQYF; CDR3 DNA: TGTGCCAGCAGCTTGGCCCCAGAGTACGAGCAGTACTTC
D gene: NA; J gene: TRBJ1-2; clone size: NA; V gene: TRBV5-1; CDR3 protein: CASSSSTGNYGYTF; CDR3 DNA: TGCGCCAGCAGCAGCAGTACAGGGAACTATGGCTACACCTTC
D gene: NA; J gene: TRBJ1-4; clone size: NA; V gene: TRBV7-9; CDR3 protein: CASSLAGGLSTNEKLFF; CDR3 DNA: TGTGCCAGCAGCTTAGCGGGGGGGCTTTCAACTAATGAAAAACTGTTTTTT
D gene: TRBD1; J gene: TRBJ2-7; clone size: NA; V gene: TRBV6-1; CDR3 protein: CASTYSGQGEGEQYF; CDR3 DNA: TGTGCCAGCACCTACTCGGGACAGGGTGAAGGCGAGCAGTACTTC
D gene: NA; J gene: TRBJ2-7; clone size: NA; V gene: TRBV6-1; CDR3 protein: CASSEASDGSYEQYF; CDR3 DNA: TGTGCCAGCAGTGAAGCTTCCGACGGCTCCTACGAGCAGTACTTC
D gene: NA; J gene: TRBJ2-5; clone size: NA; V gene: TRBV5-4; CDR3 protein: CASLPESKETQYF; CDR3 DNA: TGTGCCAGTCTTCCAGAATCCAAAGAGACCCAGTACTTC
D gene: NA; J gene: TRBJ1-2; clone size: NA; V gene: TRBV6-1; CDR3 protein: CASSERGLAGYTF; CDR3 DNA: TGTGCCAGCAGTGAGCGGGGGCTGGCTGGCTACACCTTC
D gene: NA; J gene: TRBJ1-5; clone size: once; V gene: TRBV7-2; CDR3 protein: CASRAQGWDQPQHF; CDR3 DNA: TGTGCCAGCAGGGCCCAAGGGTGGGACCAGCCCCAGCATTTT
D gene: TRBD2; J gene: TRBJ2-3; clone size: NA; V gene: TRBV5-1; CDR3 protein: CASSLASGTSGRITDTQYF; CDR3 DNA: TGCGCCAGCAGCTTGGCCTCCGGGACTAGCGGGAGGATCACAGATACGCAGTATTTT
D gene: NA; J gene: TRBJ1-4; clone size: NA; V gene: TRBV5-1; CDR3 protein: CASSLVYGSERLFF; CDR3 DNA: TGCGCCAGCAGCTTGGTTTACGGCTCTGAGAGACTGTTTTTT
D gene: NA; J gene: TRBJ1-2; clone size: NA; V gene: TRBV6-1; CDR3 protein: CASSVFGGSYGYTF; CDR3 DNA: TGTGCCAGCAGTGTGTTTGGGGGGAGCTATGGCTACACCTTC
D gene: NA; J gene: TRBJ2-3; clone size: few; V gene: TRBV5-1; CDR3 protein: CASSLQGTDTQYF; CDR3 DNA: TGCGCCAGCAGCTTGCAGGGCACAGATACGCAGTATTTT
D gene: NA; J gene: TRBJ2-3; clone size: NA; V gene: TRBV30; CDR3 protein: CAWSLGDPQYF; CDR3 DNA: TGTGCCTGGAGTTTAGGCGATCCGCAGTATTTT
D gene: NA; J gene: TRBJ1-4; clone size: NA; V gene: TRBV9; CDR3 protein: CASSSQGTPNEKLFF; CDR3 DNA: TGTGCCAGCAGCTCCCAGGGGACGCCAAATGAAAAACTGTTTTTT
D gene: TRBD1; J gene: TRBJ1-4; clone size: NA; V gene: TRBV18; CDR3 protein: CASSPQGANNEKLFF; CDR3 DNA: TGTGCCAGCTCACCCCAGGGGGCGAATAATGAAAAACTGTTTTTT
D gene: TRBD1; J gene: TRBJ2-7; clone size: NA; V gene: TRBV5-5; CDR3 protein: CASSWGGTGAYEQYF; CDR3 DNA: TGTGCCAGCAGCTGGGGGGGGACAGGGGCCTACGAGCAGTACTTC
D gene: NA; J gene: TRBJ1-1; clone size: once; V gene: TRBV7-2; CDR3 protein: CASTPSGVNTEAFF; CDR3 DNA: TGTGCCAGCACCCCCAGCGGAGTAAACACTGAAGCTTTCTTT
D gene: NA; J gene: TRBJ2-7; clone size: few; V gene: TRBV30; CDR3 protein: CAWSKPAGYEQYF; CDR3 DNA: TGTGCCTGGAGTAAACCCGCCGGCTACGAGCAGTACTTC
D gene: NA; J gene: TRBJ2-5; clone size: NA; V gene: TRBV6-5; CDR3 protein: CASTPGKGETQYF; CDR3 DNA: TGTGCCAGCACCCCCGGAAAGGGGGAGACCCAGTACTTC
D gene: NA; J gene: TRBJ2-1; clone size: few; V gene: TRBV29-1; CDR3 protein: CSVEGRGRALSYNEQFF; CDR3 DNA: TGCAGCGTTGAAGGGCGGGGGCGAGCGCTATCCTACAATGAGCAGTTCTTC
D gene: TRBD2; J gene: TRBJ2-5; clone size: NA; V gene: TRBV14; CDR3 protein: CASSRRGVETQYF; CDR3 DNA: TGTGCCAGCAGCCGCCGGGGGGTGGAGACCCAGTACTTC
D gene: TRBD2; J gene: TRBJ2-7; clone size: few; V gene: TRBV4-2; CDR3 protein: CASSQDSGSSYEQYF; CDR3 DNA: TGTGCCAGCAGCCAAGATAGCGGGAGCTCCTACGAGCAGTACTTC
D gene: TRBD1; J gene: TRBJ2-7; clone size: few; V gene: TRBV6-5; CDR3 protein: CASSYPRQGWHF; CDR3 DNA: TGTGCCAGCAGTTACCCCCGACAGGGATGGCACTTC
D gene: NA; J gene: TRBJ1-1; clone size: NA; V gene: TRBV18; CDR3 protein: CASSPATEDTEAFF; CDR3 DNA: TGTGCCAGCTCACCAGCAACGGAGGACACTGAAGCTTTCTTT